This T cell receptor beta chain originates from a study of T-cell memory formation after mild COVID-19. This clonotype was found once. The junction had 7 bases not matched to a gene; V was cut back by 5 bases and J by 0 bases. Germline V gene data show CDR1 as LNHNV and CDR2 as YYDKDF (reference sequence). The CDR3 extends over 17 amino acids. TCRdb reanalysed the 5' RACE reads using MiXCR and keeps one entry per CDR3 protein. The profile shows 400,000 to 500,000 distinct CDR3 sequences, less than 25% of them singletons. The clonotype originates from an adult woman who had mild COVID-19 (a few samples of this study predate the infection). Cell type and time point are not known. Input material: PBMCs or a T cell subset sorted from them (not recorded which). The V gene is TRBV15, the J gene TRBJ2-1; 10 nucleotides align to TRBD2. DNA of the CDR3: TGTGCCACCAGCTCTAGTAGCGGGGGGACCTCCTACAATGAGCAGTTCTTC. It specifies CATSSSSGGTSYNEQFF.